This record covers a single T cell receptor beta chain. Its antigen is not identified. This record belongs to a study of beta chain features in type 1 diabetes. Of the isolated RNA, all was reverse transcribed, and so the sequenced material was expressed TCRB transcripts. TCRdb's table, derived via immunoSEQ multiplex PCR, lists solely in-frame clones and lacks some. Of approximately 100,000 clones listed, under 30% are singletons. Broader study findings: TCRB CDR3 length was moderately but significantly reduced in all four CD4+ subsets of Type 1 diabetes patients.

The CDR3 consists of 15 residues. Germline lookup yields CDR1 SGHRS and CDR2 YFSETQ. The V and J ends lost 3 bases and 5 bases, in that order; junction bases with no gene match: 6. The origin of this receptor is a woman in her late teens or twenties with type 1 diabetes. Sequencing was carried out using central memory CD4+ T cells from blood. The chain combines TRBV5-1 with TRBJ2-3; 10 bases are a match to TRBD2. CDR3 DNA sequence: TGCGCCAGCAGCTCCCTAGCGGGGGTAGGAGATACGCAGTATTTT. It translates to CASSSLAGVGDTQYF. The variable domain in full, with the rest retrieved from reference TRBV5-1 and TRBJ2-3, is KAGVTQTPRYLIKTRGQQVTLSCSPISGHRSVSWYQQTPGQGLQFLFEYFSETQRNKGNFPGRFSGRQFSNSRSEMNVSTLELGDSALYLCASSSLAGVGDTQYFGPGTRLTVL.